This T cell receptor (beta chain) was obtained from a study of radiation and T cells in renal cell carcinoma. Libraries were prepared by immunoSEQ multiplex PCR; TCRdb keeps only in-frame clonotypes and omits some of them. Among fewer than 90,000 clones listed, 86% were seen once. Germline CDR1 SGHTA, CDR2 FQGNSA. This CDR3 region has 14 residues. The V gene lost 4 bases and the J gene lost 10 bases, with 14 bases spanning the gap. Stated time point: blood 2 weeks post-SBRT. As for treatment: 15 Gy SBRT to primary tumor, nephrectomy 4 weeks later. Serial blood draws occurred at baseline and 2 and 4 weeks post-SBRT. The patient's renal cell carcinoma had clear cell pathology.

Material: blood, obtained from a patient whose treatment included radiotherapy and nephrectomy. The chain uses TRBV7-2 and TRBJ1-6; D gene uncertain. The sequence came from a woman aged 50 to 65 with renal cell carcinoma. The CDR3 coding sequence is TGTGCCAGCAGCTCTCAGACATCCTTATCACCCCTCCACTTT. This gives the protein CASSSQTSLSPLHF.